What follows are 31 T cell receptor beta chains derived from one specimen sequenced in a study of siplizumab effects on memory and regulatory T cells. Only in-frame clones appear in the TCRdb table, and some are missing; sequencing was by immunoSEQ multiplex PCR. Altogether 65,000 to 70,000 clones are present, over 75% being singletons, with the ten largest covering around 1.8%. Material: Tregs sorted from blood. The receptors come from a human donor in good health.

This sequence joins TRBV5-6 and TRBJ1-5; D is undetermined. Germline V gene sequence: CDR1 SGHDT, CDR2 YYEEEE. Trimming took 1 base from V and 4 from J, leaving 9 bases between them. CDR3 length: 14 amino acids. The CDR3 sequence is CASSLFGSNQPQHF. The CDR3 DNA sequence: TGTGCCAGCAGCTTGTTTGGCAGTAATCAGCCCCAGCATTTT.

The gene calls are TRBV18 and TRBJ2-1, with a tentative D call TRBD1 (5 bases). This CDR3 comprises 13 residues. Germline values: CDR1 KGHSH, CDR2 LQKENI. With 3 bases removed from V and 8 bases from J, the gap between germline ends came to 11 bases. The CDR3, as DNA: TGTGCCAGCTCACCGGGTACAGGCTATGAGCAGTTCTTC. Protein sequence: CASSPGTGYEQFF.

CDR3: CAWSVLGTGVTNYGYTF. In DNA form, the CDR3 reads TGTGCCTGGAGTGTACTAGGGACAGGGGTCACTAACTATGGCTACACCTTC. The V and J genes are TRBV30 and TRBJ1-2, with 10 bases aligning to TRBD1. The germline gives CDR1 GTSNPN, CDR2 SVGIG (reference sequence). Unmatched junction bases numbered 7, after V lost 0 bases and J lost 0 bases. The CDR3 has 17 residues.

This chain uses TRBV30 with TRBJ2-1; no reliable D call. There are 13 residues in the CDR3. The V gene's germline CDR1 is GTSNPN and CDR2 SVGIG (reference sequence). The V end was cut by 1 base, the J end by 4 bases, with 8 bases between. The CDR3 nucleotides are TGTGCCTGGAGTGCAGGACCTTACAATGAGCAGTTCTTC. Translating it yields CAWSAGPYNEQFF.

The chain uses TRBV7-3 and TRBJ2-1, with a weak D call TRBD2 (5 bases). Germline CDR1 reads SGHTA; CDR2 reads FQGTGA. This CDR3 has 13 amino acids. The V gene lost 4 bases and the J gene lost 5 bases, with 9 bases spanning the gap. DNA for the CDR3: TGTGCCAGCAGCTGGACTTTTAACAATGAGCAGTTCTTC. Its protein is CASSWTFNNEQFF.

CDR3 region: CASSVEPHGLDIQYF. For the CDR3, the DNA is TGTGCCAGCAGCGTAGAACCCCATGGTTTGGACATTCAGTACTTC. The genes are TRBV9 and TRBJ2-4; unclear D gene. Trimming left V 0 bases short and J 8 bases short, with 15 bases between. Germline V CDR1 and CDR2: SGDLS, YYNGEE. There are 15 residues in the CDR3.

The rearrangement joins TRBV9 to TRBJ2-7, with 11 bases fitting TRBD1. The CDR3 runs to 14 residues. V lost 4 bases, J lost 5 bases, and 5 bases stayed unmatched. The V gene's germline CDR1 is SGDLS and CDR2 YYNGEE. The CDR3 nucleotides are TGTGCCAGCAGCACAAGGACAGGGGGCCACGAGCAGTACTTC. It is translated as CASSTRTGGHEQYF.

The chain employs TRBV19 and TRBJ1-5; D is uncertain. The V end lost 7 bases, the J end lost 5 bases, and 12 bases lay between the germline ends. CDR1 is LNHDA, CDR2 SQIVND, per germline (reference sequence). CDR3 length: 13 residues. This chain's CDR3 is CASKDLRDQPQHF. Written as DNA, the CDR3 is TGTGCCAGTAAGGACCTACGTGATCAGCCCCAGCATTTT.

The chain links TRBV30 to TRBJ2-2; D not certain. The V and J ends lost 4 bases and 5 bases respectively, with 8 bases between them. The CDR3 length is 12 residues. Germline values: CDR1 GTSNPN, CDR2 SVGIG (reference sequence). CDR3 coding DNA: TGTGCCTGGACTATTAGGACCGGGGAGCTGTTTTTT. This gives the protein CAWTIRTGELFF.

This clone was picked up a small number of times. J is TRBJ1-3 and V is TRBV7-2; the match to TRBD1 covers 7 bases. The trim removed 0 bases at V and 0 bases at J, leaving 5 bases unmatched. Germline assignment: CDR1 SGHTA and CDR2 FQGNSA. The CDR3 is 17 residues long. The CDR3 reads CASSLAEAGGSGNTIYF. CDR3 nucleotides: TGTGCCAGCAGCTTAGCGGAGGCAGGGGGCTCTGGAAACACCATATATTTT.

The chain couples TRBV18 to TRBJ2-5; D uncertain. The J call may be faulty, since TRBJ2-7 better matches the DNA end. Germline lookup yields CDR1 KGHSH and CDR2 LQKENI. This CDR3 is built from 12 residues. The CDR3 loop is CASSLNQYEQYF. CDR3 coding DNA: TGTGCCAGCTCACTGAACCAATACGAGCAGTACTTC.

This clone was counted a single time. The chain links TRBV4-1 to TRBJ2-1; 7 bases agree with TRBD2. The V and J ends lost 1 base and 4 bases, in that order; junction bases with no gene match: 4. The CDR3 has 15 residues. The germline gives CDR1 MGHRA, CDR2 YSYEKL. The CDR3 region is CASSQAGLLYNEQFF. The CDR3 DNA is TGCGCCAGCAGCCAAGCGGGACTACTATACAATGAGCAGTTCTTC.

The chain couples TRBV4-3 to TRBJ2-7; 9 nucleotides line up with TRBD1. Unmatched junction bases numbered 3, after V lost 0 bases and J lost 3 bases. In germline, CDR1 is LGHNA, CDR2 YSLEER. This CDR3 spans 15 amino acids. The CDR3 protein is CASSQERTGVYEQYF. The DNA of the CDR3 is TGCGCCAGCAGCCAAGAAAGGACAGGGGTCTACGAGCAGTACTTC.

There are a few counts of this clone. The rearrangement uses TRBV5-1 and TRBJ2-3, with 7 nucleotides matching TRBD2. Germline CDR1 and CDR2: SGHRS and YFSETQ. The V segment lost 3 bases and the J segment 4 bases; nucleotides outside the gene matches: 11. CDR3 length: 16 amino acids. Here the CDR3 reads CASSYGNSGLSDTQYF. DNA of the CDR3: TGCGCCAGCAGCTACGGTAATAGCGGGTTATCAGATACGCAGTATTTT.

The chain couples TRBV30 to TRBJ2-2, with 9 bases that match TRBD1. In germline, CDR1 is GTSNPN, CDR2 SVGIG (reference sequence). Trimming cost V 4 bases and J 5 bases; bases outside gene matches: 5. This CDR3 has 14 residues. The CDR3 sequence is CAWKGQGRTGELFF. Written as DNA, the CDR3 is TGTGCCTGGAAGGGACAGGGTCGGACCGGGGAGCTGTTTTTT.

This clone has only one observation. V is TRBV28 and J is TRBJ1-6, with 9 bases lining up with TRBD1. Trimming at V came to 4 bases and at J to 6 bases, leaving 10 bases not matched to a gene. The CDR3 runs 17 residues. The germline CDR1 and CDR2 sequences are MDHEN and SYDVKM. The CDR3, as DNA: TGTGCCAGCAGTTCACCGAGATCGACAGGGGGTAATTCACCCCTCCACTTT. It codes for CASSSPRSTGGNSPLHF.

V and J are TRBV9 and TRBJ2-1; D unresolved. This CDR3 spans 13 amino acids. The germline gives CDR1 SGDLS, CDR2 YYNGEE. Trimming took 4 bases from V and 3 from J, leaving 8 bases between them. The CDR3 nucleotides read TGTGCCAGCAGCACCGGCGGCTACAATGAGCAGTTCTTC. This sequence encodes CASSTGGYNEQFF.

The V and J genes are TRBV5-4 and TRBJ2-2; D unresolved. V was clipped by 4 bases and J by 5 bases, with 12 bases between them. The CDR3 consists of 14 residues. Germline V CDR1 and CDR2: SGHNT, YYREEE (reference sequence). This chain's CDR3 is CASSTDPATGELFF. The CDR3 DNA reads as TGTGCCAGCAGCACGGACCCAGCTACCGGGGAGCTGTTTTTT.

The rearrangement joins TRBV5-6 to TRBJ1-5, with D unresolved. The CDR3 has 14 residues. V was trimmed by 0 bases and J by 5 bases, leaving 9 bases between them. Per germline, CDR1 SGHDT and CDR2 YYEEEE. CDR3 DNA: TGTGCCAGCAGCTTGGGTGGGAGAGATCAGCCCCAGCATTTT. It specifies CASSLGGRDQPQHF.

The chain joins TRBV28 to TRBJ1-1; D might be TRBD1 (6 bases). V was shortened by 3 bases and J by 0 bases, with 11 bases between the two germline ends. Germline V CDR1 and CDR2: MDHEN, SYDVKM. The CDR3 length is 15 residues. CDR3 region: CASSFTGPMNTEAFF. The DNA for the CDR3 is TGTGCCAGCAGTTTTACAGGGCCCATGAACACTGAAGCTTTCTTT.

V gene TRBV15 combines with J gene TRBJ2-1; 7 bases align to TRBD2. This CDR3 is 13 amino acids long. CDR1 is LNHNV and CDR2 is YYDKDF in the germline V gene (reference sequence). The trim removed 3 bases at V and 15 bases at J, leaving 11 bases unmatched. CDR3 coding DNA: TGTGCCACCAGCAGGGGGGGGACCCCATTCTGGTTCTTC. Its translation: CATSRGGTPFWFF.

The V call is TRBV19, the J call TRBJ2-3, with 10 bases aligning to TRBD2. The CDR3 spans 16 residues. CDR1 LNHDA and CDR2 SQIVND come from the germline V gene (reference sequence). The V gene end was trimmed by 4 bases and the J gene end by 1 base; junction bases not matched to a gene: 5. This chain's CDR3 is CASSTLAGAGTDTQYF. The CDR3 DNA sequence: TGTGCCAGTAGTACCCTAGCGGGAGCGGGCACAGATACGCAGTATTTT.

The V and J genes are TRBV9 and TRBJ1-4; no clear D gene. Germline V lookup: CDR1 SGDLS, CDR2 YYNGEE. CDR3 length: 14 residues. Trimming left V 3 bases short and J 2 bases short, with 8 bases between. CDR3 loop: CASSAGGTNEKLFF. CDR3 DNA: TGTGCCAGCAGCGCCGGTGGGACTAATGAAAAACTGTTTTTT.

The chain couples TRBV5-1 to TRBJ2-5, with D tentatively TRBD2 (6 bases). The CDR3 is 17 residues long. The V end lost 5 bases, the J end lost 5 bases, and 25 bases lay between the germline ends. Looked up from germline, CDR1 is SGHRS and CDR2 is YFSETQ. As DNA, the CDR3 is TGCGCCAGCAGACCGGGGGTCTTCGGGGTGTGGGAGGAGACCCAGTACTTC. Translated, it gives CASRPGVFGVWEETQYF.

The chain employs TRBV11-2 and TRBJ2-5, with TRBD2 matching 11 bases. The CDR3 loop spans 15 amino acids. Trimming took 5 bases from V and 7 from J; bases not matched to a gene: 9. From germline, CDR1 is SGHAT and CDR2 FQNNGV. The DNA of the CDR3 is TGTGCCAGCAGCACCCGGACTAGCGGGTCGGGGACCCAGTACTTC. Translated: CASSTRTSGSGTQYF.

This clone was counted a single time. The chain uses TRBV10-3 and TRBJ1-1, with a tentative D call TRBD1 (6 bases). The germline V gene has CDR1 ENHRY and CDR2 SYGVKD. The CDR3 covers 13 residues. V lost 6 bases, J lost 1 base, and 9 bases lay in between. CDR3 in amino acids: CAIRKQGNTEAFF. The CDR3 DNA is TGTGCCATCAGGAAACAGGGGAACACTGAAGCTTTCTTT.

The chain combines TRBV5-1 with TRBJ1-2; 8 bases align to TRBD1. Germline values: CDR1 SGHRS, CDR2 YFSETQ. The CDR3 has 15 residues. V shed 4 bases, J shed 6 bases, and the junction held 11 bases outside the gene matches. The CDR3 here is CASSAGQGLTNGYTF. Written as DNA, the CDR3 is TGCGCCAGCAGCGCAGGACAGGGCCTTACGAATGGCTACACCTTC. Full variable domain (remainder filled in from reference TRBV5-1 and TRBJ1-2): KAGVTQTPRYLIKTRGQQVTLSCSPISGHRSVSWYQQTPGQGLQFLFEYFSETQRNKGNFPGRFSGRQFSNSRSEMNVSTLELGDSALYLCASSAGQGLTNGYTFGSGTRLTVV.

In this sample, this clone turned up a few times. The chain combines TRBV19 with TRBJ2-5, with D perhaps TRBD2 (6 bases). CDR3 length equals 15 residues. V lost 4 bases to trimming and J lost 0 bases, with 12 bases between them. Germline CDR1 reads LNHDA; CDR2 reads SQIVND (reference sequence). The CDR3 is CASSTRRVNQETQYF. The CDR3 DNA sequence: TGTGCCAGTAGTACCCGGAGGGTGAACCAAGAGACCCAGTACTTC.

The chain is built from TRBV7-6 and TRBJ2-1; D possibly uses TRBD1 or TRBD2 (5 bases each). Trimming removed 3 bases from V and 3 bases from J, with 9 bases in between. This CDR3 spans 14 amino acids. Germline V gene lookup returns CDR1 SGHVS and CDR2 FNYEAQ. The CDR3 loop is CASSFGTDYNEQFF. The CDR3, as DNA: TGTGCCAGCAGCTTCGGGACGGACTACAATGAGCAGTTCTTC.

The CDR3, as DNA: TGTGCCAGTAGTTCCGGGTACGGGGAGCTGTTTTTT. Translated: CASSSGYGELFF. The chain carries TRBV19 and TRBJ2-2, with no clear D. Germline V gene data show CDR1 as LNHDA and CDR2 as SQIVND (reference sequence). Trimming took 5 bases from V and 7 from J, leaving 8 bases between them. The CDR3 loop spans 12 amino acids.

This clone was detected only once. CDR3 sequence (DNA): TGTGCCAGTAGTCTCACCGGGGCTCCTCGCGGCTACACCTTC. This encodes CASSLTGAPRGYTF. This chain links TRBV19 with TRBJ1-2, with D possibly matching TRBD1 (5 bases). Trimming pared 5 bases from V and 8 bases from J, leaving 18 bases between. The CDR3 consists of 14 residues. CDR1 LNHDA and CDR2 SQIVND come from the germline V gene (reference sequence).